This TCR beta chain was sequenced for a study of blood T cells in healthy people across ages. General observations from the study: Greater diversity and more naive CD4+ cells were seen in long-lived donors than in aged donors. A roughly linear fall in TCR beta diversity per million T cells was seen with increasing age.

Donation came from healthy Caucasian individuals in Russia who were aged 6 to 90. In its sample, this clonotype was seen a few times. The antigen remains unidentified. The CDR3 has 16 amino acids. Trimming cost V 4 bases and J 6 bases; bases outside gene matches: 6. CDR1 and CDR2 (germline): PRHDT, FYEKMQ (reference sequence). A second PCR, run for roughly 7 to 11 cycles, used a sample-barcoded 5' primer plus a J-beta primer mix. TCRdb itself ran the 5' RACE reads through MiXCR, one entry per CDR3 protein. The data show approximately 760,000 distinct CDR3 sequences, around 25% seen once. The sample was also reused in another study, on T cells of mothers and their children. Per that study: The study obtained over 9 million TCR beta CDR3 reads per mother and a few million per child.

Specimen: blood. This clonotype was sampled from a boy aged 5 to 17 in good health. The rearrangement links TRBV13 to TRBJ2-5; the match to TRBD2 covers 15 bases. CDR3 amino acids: CASSSRTSGGAKTQYF. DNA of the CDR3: TGTGCCAGCAGCTCGCGGACTAGCGGGGGGGCGAAGACCCAGTACTTC.